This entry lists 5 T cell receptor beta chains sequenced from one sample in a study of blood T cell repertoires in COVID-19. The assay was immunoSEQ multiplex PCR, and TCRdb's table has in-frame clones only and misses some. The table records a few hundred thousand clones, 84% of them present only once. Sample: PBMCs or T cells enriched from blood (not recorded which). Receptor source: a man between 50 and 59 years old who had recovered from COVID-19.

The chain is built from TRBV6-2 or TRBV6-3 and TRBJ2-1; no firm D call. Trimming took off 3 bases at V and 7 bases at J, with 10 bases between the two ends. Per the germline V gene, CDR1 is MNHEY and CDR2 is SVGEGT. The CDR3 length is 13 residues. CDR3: CASSYSAGNEQFF. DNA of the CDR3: TGTGCCAGCAGTTATTCGGCAGGTAATGAGCAGTTCTTC.

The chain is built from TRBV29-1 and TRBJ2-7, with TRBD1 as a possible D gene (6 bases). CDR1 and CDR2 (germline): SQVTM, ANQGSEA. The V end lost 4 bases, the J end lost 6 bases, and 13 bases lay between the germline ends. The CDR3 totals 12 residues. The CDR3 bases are TGCAGCGTTGGAGGGACCAGGGGCGAGCAGTACTTC. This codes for CSVGGTRGEQYF.

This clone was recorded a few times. The chain's CDR3 is CATSRAGLGRSTDTQYF. The CDR3 nucleotides read TGTGCCACCAGCAGAGCAGGGTTGGGGCGCAGCACAGATACGCAGTATTTT. J is TRBJ2-3 and V is TRBV15; perhaps TRBD1 as D (5 bases). CDR1 LNHNV and CDR2 YYDKDF come from the germline V gene (reference sequence). The CDR3 has 17 residues. The germline V and J ends were trimmed by 1 base and 0 bases, with 14 bases remaining between them.

The DNA of the CDR3 is TGTGCCAGCAGTGAAGCGGGGGGGAACACCTACGAGCAGTACTTC. Translation gives CASSEAGGNTYEQYF. The chain uses TRBV6-1 and TRBJ2-7, with 7 bases that match TRBD2. Unmatched junction bases numbered 4, after V lost 0 bases and J lost 2 bases. The CDR3 length is 15 residues. The germline V gene has CDR1 MNHNS and CDR2 SASEGT.

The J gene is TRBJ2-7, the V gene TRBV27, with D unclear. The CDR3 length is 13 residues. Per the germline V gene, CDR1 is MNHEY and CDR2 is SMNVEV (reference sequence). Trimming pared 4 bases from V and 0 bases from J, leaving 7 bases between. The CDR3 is CASSSTSSYEQYF. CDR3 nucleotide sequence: TGTGCCAGCAGTTCCACGAGCTCCTACGAGCAGTACTTC.